Listed here is a single TCR beta chain. Its target antigen remains unknown. Base qualities are not recorded, but no much larger clone differs from it by a single base. The data derive from a study of response to subunit inactivated influenza vaccine (dated by TCRdb to 2016 to 2019). A note on the overall study: Deep quantitative T cell receptor repertoire profiling was used in the study to track responses to a trivalent subunit inactivated influenza vaccine.

The library was made by RT-PCR. The sample was run on an Illumina HiSeq 2500. TCRdb handled the public reads itself, with Q25 trimming in fastp and clone calling in MiXCR, and kept productive beta chains. Rows are unified per CDR3 protein, each entry keeping the most common DNA and genes. This sample has around 790,000 distinct CDR3 sequences in its table, and 21% of those were observed once. Of the sample, about 9.4% is held by the ten largest clones. Overall study results and their limits: The authors suggested that each seasonal influenza vaccination may recruit only a limited number of new T cells.

The source was PBMCs from blood, collected around 5 days after vaccination. The receptor was derived from a man aged 45-65 years who received an inactivated influenza vaccine. Donor details come from another sample of the same person, matched by shared clones.

The CDR3 region: CAIRDGTGAKAGELFF. The nucleotide sequence reads TGTGCCATCAGAGACGGGACAGGGGCAAAGGCCGGGGAGCTGTTTTTT. Recombination joined TRBV10-3 with TRBJ2-2; TRBD1 agrees with 10 junctional bases. The germline V gene gives CDR1 as ENHRY and CDR2 as SYGVKD. The CDR3, cysteine through phenylalanine, is 16 amino acids long. Just the 48-base CDR3 DNA is kept, in frame starting at base 1. From V the trimming removes 6 bases and from J it removes 6 bases, while the gene matches leave 10 bases of the junction unaccounted for.